Sequencing of this T cell receptor beta chain was carried out in a study of graft-versus-host responses after intestinal transplantation. Study details: Every one of the recipients received anti-thymocyte globulin induction and afterwards took tacrolimus and steroids for roughly three years. Study-level findings and limits: Subjects displaying graft-donor T cell macrochimerism possessed elevated graft-versus-host to host-versus-graft clonal ratios inside allografts. Among recipient marrow samples, GvH clones were found; some appeared first in ileum or blood.

Only in-frame clones appear in the TCRdb table, and some are missing; sequencing was by immunoSEQ multiplex PCR. The table includes about 90,000 clones, roughly four fifths detected once. The CDR3 spans 14 residues. CDR1 is KGHSH and CDR2 is LQKENI in the germline V gene. V lost 1 base, J lost 3 bases, and 9 bases lay in between. This clone was seen a single time. No antigen is known for it. The V and J genes are TRBV18 and TRBJ1-1; the D is unclear. The sequenced sample was unstimulated CD8+ T cells sorted from spleen or lymph node cells, obtained before intestinal transplant. The source is a human donor who received an intestinal transplant. In nucleotides, the CDR3 is TGTGCCAGCTCACCACGCGGGGAGGACACTGAAGCTTTCTTT. It encodes CASSPRGEDTEAFF.